Detailed here is one T cell receptor (beta chain). Some clones are missing from TCRdb's copy, which holds only in-frame ones; the method was immunoSEQ multiplex PCR. This table holds approximately 250,000 clones, about 93% found once. Looked up from germline, CDR1 is MNHEY and CDR2 is SVGAGI. V was pared by 5 bases and J by 4 bases, with 5 bases of the junction left unmatched. There are 14 residues in the CDR3. This sample is drawn from a study of blood T cell repertoires in COVID-19. The J gene is TRBJ1-2, the V gene TRBV6-5, with 9 bases identical to TRBD1. This clonotype originated in a man aged 25 to 40 with COVID-19, enrolled during active disease. The source material was peripheral blood. As DNA, the CDR3 is TGTGCCAGCAGTCAGCAACAGGGGGCCTATGGCTACACCTTC. Translated, it gives CASSQQQGAYGYTF.